Shown below are 23 T cell receptor beta chains from a single sample sequenced in a study of T cells after posttransplantation cyclophosphamide. Here immunoSEQ multiplex PCR was the method, and the copy in TCRdb shows in-frame clones only, minus some. The sample has tens of thousands of clones, none seen only once. The sample comprised PBMCs. Every receptor here comes from a man aged 40-49 years in good health, CMV-negative, and a related stem cell transplant donor.

Here the CDR3 reads CASSPGPAGTGELFF. DNA for the CDR3: TGTGCCAGCAGCCCCGGGCCGGCGGGAACCGGGGAGCTGTTTTTT. The chain couples TRBV5-6 to TRBJ2-2; weak D call: TRBD2 (6 bases). CDR3 length: 15 amino acids. V dropped 4 bases and J dropped 5 bases, with 15 bases sitting between them. The germline V gene has CDR1 SGHDT and CDR2 YYEEEE.

This clone showed up many times. The rearrangement uses TRBV2 and TRBJ2-7; 8 nucleotides match TRBD2. In germline, CDR1 is SNHLY, CDR2 FYNNEI. Unmatched junction bases numbered 7, after V lost 5 bases and J lost 1 base. This CDR3 spans 15 amino acids. Here the CDR3 DNA reads TGTGCCAGCAGTCTCGCCGGGGGGGGTTCCTACGAGCAGTACTTC. It is translated as CASSLAGGGSYEQYF.

This clone was counted ten times or more. The V gene is TRBV10-2, the J gene TRBJ2-3, with 12 nucleotides matching TRBD1. The CDR3 totals 16 residues. Looked up from germline, CDR1 is WSHSY and CDR2 is SAAADI. Trimming at V came to 7 bases and at J to 4 bases, leaving 9 bases not matched to a gene. In DNA form, the CDR3 reads TGCGCCAGCATTGGGACAGGGGGCGCGGGAGCAGATACGCAGTATTTT. Its translation: CASIGTGGAGADTQYF.

V and J are TRBV7-8 and TRBJ1-2; 9 bases are shared with TRBD1. V shed 5 bases, J shed 4 bases, and the junction held 17 bases outside the gene matches. The CDR3 consists of 18 residues. In germline, CDR1 is SGHVS, CDR2 FQNEAQ. The CDR3: CASSLRTGQGIPVYGYTF. The CDR3 DNA reads as TGTGCCAGCAGCCTTAGAACGGGACAGGGAATTCCTGTCTATGGCTACACCTTC. The full variable domain, its missing parts supplied by reference TRBV7-8 and TRBJ1-2, is GAGVSQSPRYKVAKRGQDVALRCDPISGHVSLFWYQQALGQGPEFLTYFQNEAQLDKSGLPSDRFFAERPEGSVSTLKIQRTQQEDSAVYLCASSLRTGQGIPVYGYTFGSGTRLTVV.

This clone was recorded many times. The V and J genes are TRBV11-3 and TRBJ2-1; TRBD2 aligns across 10 bases. From germline, CDR1 is SGHNT and CDR2 YENEEA. CDR3 length equals 15 residues. V shed 0 bases and J 12 bases; nucleotides not matched to a gene: 8. The CDR3 loop is CASSLEGPSGRGQFF. The DNA for the CDR3 is TGTGCCAGCAGCTTAGAGGGCCCTAGCGGGAGAGGGCAGTTCTTC.

This clone was observed at least ten times. This chain uses TRBV19 with TRBJ1-3, with 11 bases identical to TRBD1. The CDR3 loop spans 16 amino acids. The V gene end was trimmed by 3 bases and the J gene end by 1 base; junction bases not matched to a gene: 2. In germline, CDR1 is LNHDA, CDR2 SQIVND (reference sequence). The CDR3, as DNA: TGTGCCAGTAGTATCGGACAGGGGGCTTCTGGAAACACCATATATTTT. The encoded protein is CASSIGQGASGNTIYF.

This clone was seen at least ten times. The chain has TRBV5-1 and TRBJ2-3, with TRBD1 identical over 7 bases. V was pared by 3 bases and J by 3 bases, with 7 bases of the junction left unmatched. This CDR3 comprises 15 residues. CDR1 and CDR2 (germline): SGHRS, YFSETQ. The CDR3 sequence: CASSSGQSRTDTQYF. The CDR3 coding sequence is TGCGCCAGCAGCTCGGGACAGTCAAGGACAGATACGCAGTATTTT.

V and J are TRBV29-1 and TRBJ2-1; 10 bases align to TRBD1. In germline, CDR1 is SQVTM, CDR2 ANQGSEA. The CDR3 runs to 14 residues. J was trimmed by 3 bases and V by 6 bases; bases with no gene match: 5. The CDR3 reads CSVQDRGLYNEQFF. The DNA of the CDR3 is TGCAGCGTCCAAGACAGGGGGCTCTACAATGAGCAGTTCTTC.

This clone was counted a few times. The chain couples TRBV5-1 to TRBJ2-5; 7 bases align to TRBD1. The DNA end is more similar to TRBJ2-7, so the J call may be wrong. Germline V gives CDR1 SGHRS, CDR2 YFSETQ. The CDR3 covers 15 residues. CDR3 nucleotides: TGCGCCAGCAGCCCACCTAGACAGGGTGTCAACGAGCAGTACTTC. Its translation is CASSPPRQGVNEQYF.

V and J are TRBV27 and TRBJ1-2; D perhaps matches TRBD1 (5 bases). Germline V gene lookup returns CDR1 MNHEY and CDR2 SMNVEV (reference sequence). With 5 bases removed from V and 4 bases from J, the gap between germline ends came to 11 bases. There are 13 residues in the CDR3. The DNA of the CDR3 is TGTGCCAGCAGTCCAGACAGCTTCTATGGCTACACCTTC. Protein: CASSPDSFYGYTF.

The V call is TRBV7-2, the J call TRBJ2-5; possibly TRBD1 for D (8 bases). Germline values: CDR1 SGHTA, CDR2 FQGNSA. V lost 7 bases to trimming and J lost 4 bases, with 19 bases between them. The CDR3 length is 15 residues. CDR3 region: CASTLQGGRGETQYF. In nucleotides, the CDR3 is TGTGCCAGCACTTTACAGGGGGGGAGGGGAGAGACCCAGTACTTC. The full variable domain, its missing parts supplied by reference TRBV7-2 and TRBJ2-5, is GAGVSQSPSNKVTEKGKDVELRCDPISGHTALYWYRQSLGQGLEFLIYFQGNSAPDKSGLPSDRFSAERTGGSVSTLTIQRTQQEDSAVYLCASTLQGGRGETQYFGPGTRLLVL.

This clone was seen repeatedly, ten times or more. The chain joins TRBV5-1 to TRBJ2-3; tentatively, D is TRBD1 (6 bases). The V end lost 4 bases, the J end lost 3 bases, and 12 bases lay between the germline ends. The V gene's germline CDR1 is SGHRS and CDR2 YFSETQ. This CDR3 region has 14 residues. CDR3 residues: CASSLQGGTDTQYF. The CDR3 coding sequence is TGCGCCAGCAGCCTACAAGGGGGAACAGATACGCAGTATTTT.

This clone was seen many times. The V call is TRBV2, the J call TRBJ1-1; no reliable D call. This CDR3 is 14 amino acids long. Germline V gene lookup returns CDR1 SNHLY and CDR2 FYNNEI. With 1 base removed from V and 0 bases from J, the gap between germline ends came to 6 bases. CDR3 DNA: TGTGCCAGCAGTGAAGTGGGCATGAACACTGAAGCTTTCTTT. Translating it yields CASSEVGMNTEAFF.

The chain recombines TRBV11-1 with TRBJ2-1; tentatively, D is TRBD2 (6 bases). The CDR3 contains 10 residues. Trimming left V 5 bases short and J 10 bases short, with 6 bases between. CDR1 and CDR2 (germline): SGHAT, FQDESV (reference sequence). The CDR3 bases are TGTGCCAGCAGCGGGGGGGAGCAGTTCTTC. Protein: CASSGGEQFF. The entire variable domain, with the rest obtained from reference TRBV11-1 and TRBJ2-1, is as follows: EAEVAQSPRYKITEKSQAVAFWCDPISGHATLYWYRQILGQGPELLVQFQDESVVDDSQLPKDRFSAERLKGVDSTLKIQPAELGDSAMYLCASSGGEQFFGPGTRLTVL.

This clone was counted many times. This rearrangement joins TRBV10-3 to TRBJ1-4; no clear D. Trimming removed 0 bases from V and 7 bases from J, with 6 bases in between. The CDR3 length is 13 residues. In germline, CDR1 is ENHRY, CDR2 SYGVKD. CDR3 loop: CAISESTGEKLFF. The CDR3 nucleotides are TGTGCCATCAGTGAGTCAACGGGTGAAAAACTGTTTTTT.

This clone was observed at least ten times. The chain links TRBV9 to TRBJ1-3; D not certain. V shed 4 bases and J shed 5 bases, with 13 bases lying between them. Germline V gene lookup returns CDR1 SGDLS and CDR2 YYNGEE. This CDR3 comprises 14 residues. The CDR3 nucleotides read TGTGCCAGCAGCCTCGGACTTGGCCGAAACACCATATATTTT. Translated: CASSLGLGRNTIYF.

The chain has TRBV9 and TRBJ1-4, with 8 bases fitting TRBD1. With V trimmed by 5 bases and J by 3 bases, 9 bases remained unmatched. CDR1 and CDR2 from the germline V gene are SGDLS and YYNGEE. The CDR3 spans 16 residues. CDR3 coding DNA: TGTGCCAGCAGTCCACAGGGGGTGGTGGCTAATGAAAAACTGTTTTTT. Protein sequence: CASSPQGVVANEKLFF.

This clone was seen at least ten times. V and J are TRBV7-9 and TRBJ2-2; D is undetermined. Germline assignment: CDR1 SEHNR and CDR2 FQNEAQ (reference sequence). Trimming took off 5 bases at V and 3 bases at J, with 13 bases between the two ends. This CDR3 is 15 amino acids long. The CDR3 DNA follows: TGTGCCAGCAGCCCCTCCAGCGTATACACCGGGGAGCTGTTTTTT. This translates into CASSPSSVYTGELFF.

This clone was seen repeatedly, ten times or more. The V gene is TRBV7-2, the J gene TRBJ2-2, with D uncertain. The germline V gene has CDR1 SGHTA and CDR2 FQGNSA. V lost 4 bases to trimming and J lost 5 bases, with 8 bases between them. The CDR3 loop spans 13 amino acids. The CDR3 protein is CASSSRATGELFF. The CDR3 DNA reads TGTGCCAGCAGCTCTAGAGCGACCGGGGAGCTGTTTTTT.

This clone was recorded many times. CDR3 nucleotide sequence: TGTGCCAGCAGCGTAGGGGGAGGCGGCAATCAGCCCCAGCATTTT. Translated: CASSVGGGGNQPQHF. V usage is TRBV9 and J usage is TRBJ1-5; no definite D call. The CDR3 runs to 15 residues. V lost 0 bases to trimming and J lost 2 bases, with 9 bases between them. Germline CDR1 reads SGDLS; CDR2 reads YYNGEE.

In its sample, this clone was seen a few times. CDR3 residues: CASSTGTGFYGYTF. Here the CDR3 DNA reads TGTGCCAGCAGCACCGGGACAGGGTTCTATGGCTACACCTTC. The V gene is TRBV5-4, the J gene TRBJ1-2; 9 nucleotides agree with TRBD1. This CDR3 contains 14 residues. The trim removed 4 bases at V and 4 bases at J, leaving 5 bases unmatched. Germline V gene lookup returns CDR1 SGHNT and CDR2 YYREEE (reference sequence).

This clone occurred many times. CDR3 coding DNA: TGTGCCAGCAGCTCCAGCGGAGGCTCCTACAATGAGCAGTTCTTC. Its translation is CASSSSGGSYNEQFF. V gene TRBV7-6 combines with J gene TRBJ2-1, with D possibly TRBD2 on 5 matching bases. Germline assignment: CDR1 SGHVS and CDR2 FNYEAQ. CDR3 length: 15 residues. Trimming cost V 4 bases and J 0 bases, with 10 bases left between them. The entire variable domain, with the rest obtained from reference TRBV7-6 and TRBJ2-1, is as follows: GAGVSQSPRYKVTKRGQDVALRCDPISGHVSLYWYRQALGQGPEFLTYFNYEAQQDKSGLPNDRFSAERPEGSISTLTIQRTEQRDSAMYRCASSSSGGSYNEQFFGPGTRLTVL.

The table lists this clone with a few counts. J is TRBJ2-4 and V is TRBV28, with 8 bases identical to TRBD1. The germline gives CDR1 MDHEN, CDR2 SYDVKM. J lost 9 bases, V lost 2 bases, and 6 bases had no gene match. This CDR3 has 14 residues. This CDR3 reads CASSLPDRVGIQYF. In DNA form, the CDR3 reads TGTGCCAGCAGTTTACCGGACAGGGTCGGCATTCAGTACTTC.